The 25 T cell receptor beta chains below come from one sample, sequenced in a study of blood T cell repertoires in COVID-19. Some clones are missing from TCRdb's copy, which holds only in-frame ones; the method was immunoSEQ multiplex PCR. The data show approximately 63,000 clones, roughly 87% seen once. Sequenced sample: peripheral blood. The receptors originated from an elderly man in a cohort sampled during active COVID-19.

CDR3 region: CASSERGPGGGNYGYTF. The DNA of the CDR3 is TGTGCCAGCAGTGAAAGAGGGCCAGGGGGCGGCAACTATGGCTACACCTTC. The chain couples TRBV6-1 to TRBJ1-2, with 8 bases identical to TRBD1. J gave up 2 bases and V 2 bases, and 10 bases lay outside the gene matches. Germline CDR1 and CDR2: MNHNS and SASEGT. The CDR3 loop spans 17 amino acids.

The rearrangement joins TRBV3-1 (or the pseudogene TRBV3-2) to TRBJ2-5, with 7 bases identical to TRBD2. The CDR3 length is 13 residues. V shed 0 bases and J 7 bases; nucleotides not matched to a gene: 2. Germline V gene lookup returns CDR1 LGHDT and CDR2 YNNKEL (reference sequence). The CDR3 here is CASSQEASGTQYF. In nucleotides, the CDR3 is TGTGCCAGCAGCCAAGAGGCTAGCGGGACCCAGTACTTC.

The chain recombines TRBV19 with TRBJ2-7, with 10 bases identical to TRBD2. CDR3 length: 17 residues. Trimming took 4 bases from V and 0 from J; bases not matched to a gene: 9. Germline-derived CDR1 and CDR2 are LNHDA and SQIVND (reference sequence). The CDR3 DNA sequence: TGTGCCAGTAGTAAGGGGACTAGCGCTGACTCCTCCTACGAGCAGTACTTC. Protein product: CASSKGTSADSSYEQYF.

The DNA of the CDR3 is TGTGCCAGCAGCCAAGACCGTGCTAGCAGTAAGTACAATGAGCAGTTCTTC. Its translation is CASSQDRASSKYNEQFF. The rearrangement links TRBV3-1 (or the pseudogene TRBV3-2) to TRBJ2-1; possibly TRBD2 for D (5 bases). The CDR3 contains 17 residues. Germline V gene sequence: CDR1 LGHDT, CDR2 YNNKEL (reference sequence). Trimming cost V 0 bases and J 4 bases, with 16 bases left between them.

Note on this clone: Other DNA sequences in this sample translate to the same CDR3. The genes are TRBV10-3 and TRBJ1-5; D uncertain. The germline V gene has CDR1 ENHRY and CDR2 SYGVKD. Trimming pared 2 bases from V and 4 bases from J, leaving 9 bases between. CDR3 length equals 14 residues. This chain's CDR3 is CAISEAVGNQPQHF. DNA of the CDR3: TGTGCCATCAGTGAGGCGGTGGGTAATCAGCCCCAGCATTTT.

The gene calls are TRBV6-1 and TRBJ2-6, with D perhaps matching TRBD1 (6 bases). The CDR3 runs 16 residues. Germline V gene lookup returns CDR1 MNHNS and CDR2 SASEGT. V lost 2 bases and J 5 bases, leaving 13 bases between the germline ends. The CDR3 DNA follows: TGTGCCAGCAGTGAACCCTGGACAGAGCGGGCCAACGTCCTGACTTTC. Protein: CASSEPWTERANVLTF.

The chain has TRBV6-1 and TRBJ1-2, with 8 bases aligning to TRBD1. CDR1 is MNHNS, CDR2 SASEGT, per germline. V was pared by 1 base and J by 7 bases, with 8 bases of the junction left unmatched. The CDR3 covers 15 residues. The CDR3: CASSEGDRNLFGYTF. The CDR3 DNA sequence: TGTGCCAGCAGTGAAGGGGACAGGAACCTTTTTGGCTACACCTTC.

The V and J genes are TRBV14 and TRBJ1-6; D not certain. Looked up from germline, CDR1 is SGHDN and CDR2 is FVKESK. V gave up 5 bases and J gave up 9 bases, with 20 bases separating them. The CDR3 spans 16 residues. The CDR3 nucleotides are TGTGCCAGCAGCTTCGGCAGTACCTCTACGGGTTCACCCCTCCACTTT. Amino acid sequence: CASSFGSTSTGSPLHF.

This chain links TRBV27 with TRBJ1-1; D is uncertain. Looked up from germline, CDR1 is MNHEY and CDR2 is SMNVEV (reference sequence). The germline V and J ends were trimmed by 0 bases and 0 bases, with 14 bases remaining between them. This CDR3 contains 17 residues. The CDR3 loop is CASSLSHLGMMNTEAFF. The CDR3 bases are TGTGCCAGCAGTTTATCGCATCTTGGCATGATGAACACTGAAGCTTTCTTT.

This clone was detected a few times. This sequence joins TRBV5-6 and TRBJ2-2, with D possibly being TRBD1 (6 bases). The CDR3 sequence is 16 residues long. CDR1 is SGHDT, CDR2 YYEEEE, per germline. Trimming pared 0 bases from V and 7 bases from J, leaving 16 bases between. The CDR3 sequence is CASSLAGQFFVGELFF. CDR3 coding DNA: TGTGCCAGCAGCTTGGCGGGACAATTTTTCGTCGGGGAGCTGTTTTTT.

This chain joins TRBV20-1 and TRBJ2-5; 11 nucleotides align to TRBD2. J was trimmed by 0 bases and V by 3 bases; bases with no gene match: 6. The length of the CDR3 is 16 residues. Germline V gene lookup returns CDR1 DFQATT and CDR2 SNEGSKA (reference sequence). In DNA, the CDR3 is TGCAGTGCTAGTCCCCAACTAGCGGGGGACCAAGAGACCCAGTACTTC. Amino acids: CSASPQLAGDQETQYF.

The chain couples TRBV5-1 to TRBJ1-2, with TRBD1 matching over 8 bases. The V and J ends lost 4 bases and 3 bases, in that order; junction bases with no gene match: 8. Germline lookup yields CDR1 SGHRS and CDR2 YFSETQ. The CDR3 loop spans 15 amino acids. The chain's CDR3 is CASSPGPGQDYGYTF. In nucleotides, the CDR3 is TGCGCCAGCAGCCCGGGTCCGGGACAGGACTATGGCTACACCTTC.

The CDR3 here is CASSPGQGGRTNTEAFF. As DNA, the CDR3 is TGTGCCAGCAGCCCTGGACAGGGAGGAAGGACGAACACTGAAGCTTTCTTT. This rearrangement joins TRBV7-3 to TRBJ1-1; 8 nucleotides line up with TRBD1. The CDR3 length is 17 residues. Germline values: CDR1 SGHTA, CDR2 FQGTGA. The trim removed 5 bases at V and 1 base at J, leaving 12 bases unmatched.

This sequence joins TRBV11-2 and TRBJ1-2; the D is unclear. This CDR3 is built from 15 residues. Deletions cut 1 base from V and 2 bases from J, with 11 bases between. Germline V gene data show CDR1 as SGHAT and CDR2 as FQNNGV. In DNA form, the CDR3 reads TGTGCCAGCAGCTTAGGTCAGGCGGGAAACTATGGCTACACCTTC. Residues: CASSLGQAGNYGYTF.

The DNA for the CDR3 is TGTGCCAGCAGCTTTTCCAGGGACTACGAGCAGTACTTC. This sequence encodes CASSFSRDYEQYF. This chain connects TRBV11-2 to TRBJ2-7; a possible D gene is TRBD1 (5 bases). The germline CDR1 and CDR2 sequences are SGHAT and FQNNGV. Trimming took off 3 bases at V and 3 bases at J, with 9 bases between the two ends. There are 13 residues in the CDR3.

The rearrangement joins TRBV6-2 or TRBV6-3 to TRBJ1-2; 7 bases align to TRBD1. CDR3 length: 15 amino acids. The trim removed 5 bases at V and 4 bases at J, leaving 10 bases unmatched. Germline loops: CDR1 MNHEY, CDR2 SVGEGT. The CDR3 region has the DNA TGTGCCAGCAGTACCCCGGACAGGCCAATCTATGGCTACACCTTC. It yields the protein CASSTPDRPIYGYTF.

The rearrangement joins TRBV10-3 to TRBJ2-7; a weak D match, TRBD2 (6 bases). Deletions cut 8 bases from V and 2 bases from J, with 10 bases between. CDR3 size: 12 residues. Germline V lookup: CDR1 ENHRY, CDR2 SYGVKD. Here the CDR3 DNA reads TGTGCCATCGCCGGGACTCCCTACGAGCAGTACTTC. Amino acids: CAIAGTPYEQYF.

The rearrangement uses TRBV10-3 and TRBJ1-2, with 8 bases that match TRBD1. This CDR3 is 16 amino acids long. V shed 2 bases, J shed 4 bases, and the junction held 9 bases outside the gene matches. Germline V gene sequence: CDR1 ENHRY, CDR2 SYGVKD. The CDR3 protein is CAISEDHGTGSYGYTF. The DNA of the CDR3 is TGTGCCATCAGTGAGGACCATGGGACAGGCAGCTATGGCTACACCTTC.

The V gene is TRBV7-9, the J gene TRBJ1-5, with 12 bases aligning to TRBD1. The CDR3 has 16 residues. Germline CDR1 is SEHNR and CDR2 is FQNEAQ (reference sequence). V was clipped by 5 bases and J by 7 bases; unmatched bases: 9. CDR3 DNA: TGTGCCAGCAGCCCTAGAGGGACAGGGGGCGGGCAGCCCCAGCATTTT. Protein: CASSPRGTGGGQPQHF.

This clone was seen only once. The J gene is TRBJ1-2, the V gene TRBV6-4; 7 nucleotides align to TRBD1. Per the germline V gene, CDR1 is MRHNA and CDR2 is SNTAGT. V lost 4 bases, J lost 3 bases, and 8 bases stayed unmatched. The CDR3 length is 15 residues. The CDR3 sequence is CASSADPGQYYGYTF. The CDR3 DNA follows: TGTGCCAGCAGTGCGGATCCGGGACAGTACTATGGCTACACCTTC.

This chain joins TRBV19 and TRBJ2-3, with 7 bases identical to TRBD2. CDR1 LNHDA and CDR2 SQIVND come from the germline V gene (reference sequence). Germline trimming cut 5 bases from V and 2 bases from J; bases unmatched to any gene: 10. The CDR3 runs 16 residues. CDR3 sequence reads: CASSSREALSTDTQYF. For the CDR3, the DNA is TGTGCCAGTAGTTCCCGGGAGGCCCTTTCCACAGATACGCAGTATTTT. The full variable domain, its missing parts supplied by reference TRBV19 and TRBJ2-3, is DGGITQSPKYLFRKEGQNVTLSCEQNLNHDAMYWYRQDPGQGLRLIYYSQIVNDFQKGDIAEGYSVSREKKESFPLTVTSAQKNPTAFYLCASSSREALSTDTQYFGPGTRLTVL.

This clone was detected only a few times. The chain recombines TRBV19 with TRBJ2-7; the match to TRBD2 covers 8 bases. J gave up 2 bases and V 4 bases, and 13 bases lay outside the gene matches. This CDR3 region has 17 residues. Germline CDR1 reads LNHDA; CDR2 reads SQIVND (reference sequence). In nucleotides, the CDR3 is TGTGCCAGTAGTAGGCTGCTCGGGGGGGCCCAGACCTACGAGCAGTACTTC. Amino acid sequence: CASSRLLGGAQTYEQYF.

V and J are TRBV5-4 and TRBJ2-5; D is perhaps TRBD1 (6 bases). The CDR3 has 15 amino acids. The germline V and J ends were trimmed by 4 bases and 1 base, with 14 bases remaining between them. Germline V gene sequence: CDR1 SGHNT, CDR2 YYREEE (reference sequence). As DNA, the CDR3 is TGTGCCAGCAGCCAGGAGGTGGGGGCCCAAGAGACCCAGTACTTC. Protein sequence: CASSQEVGAQETQYF.

The chain couples TRBV7-3 to TRBJ2-1; 11 bases align to TRBD2. The V and J ends lost 5 bases and 2 bases, in that order; junction bases with no gene match: 5. Germline CDR1 reads SGHTA; CDR2 reads FQGTGA. CDR3 size: 16 residues. The CDR3 nucleotides are TGTGCCAGCAGCACCCAACTAGCGGGGGCCTACAATGAGCAGTTCTTC. This gives the protein CASSTQLAGAYNEQFF.

The chain combines TRBV30 with TRBJ2-3; no clear D gene. Deletions cut 1 base from V and 2 bases from J, with 19 bases between. Germline CDR1 reads GTSNPN; CDR2 reads SVGIG (reference sequence). The CDR3 spans 17 residues. The CDR3 DNA reads as TGTGCCTGGAGTGCCAAAAGCCTCTCTGCAACCACAGATACGCAGTATTTT. It encodes CAWSAKSLSATTDTQYF. The variable domain in full, with the rest retrieved from reference TRBV30 and TRBJ2-3, is SQTIHQWPATLVQPVGSPLSLECTVEGTSNPNLYWYRQAAGRGLQLLFYSVGIGQISSEVPQNLSASRPQDRQFILSSKKLLLSDSGFYLCAWSAKSLSATTDTQYFGPGTRLTVL.